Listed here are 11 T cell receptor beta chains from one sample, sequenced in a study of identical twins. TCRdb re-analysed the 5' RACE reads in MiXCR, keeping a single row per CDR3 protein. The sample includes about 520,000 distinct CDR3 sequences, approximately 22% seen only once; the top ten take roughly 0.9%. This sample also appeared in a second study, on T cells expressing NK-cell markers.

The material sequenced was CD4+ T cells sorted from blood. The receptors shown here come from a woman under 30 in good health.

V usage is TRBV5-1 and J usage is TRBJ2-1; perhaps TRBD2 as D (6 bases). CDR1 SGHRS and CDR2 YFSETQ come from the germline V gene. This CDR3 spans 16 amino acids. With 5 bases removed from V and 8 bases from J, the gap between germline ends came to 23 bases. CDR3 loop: CASSNTRRALPDEQFF. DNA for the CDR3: TGCGCCAGCAGTAACACGCGGAGGGCCCTTCCCGATGAGCAGTTCTTC.

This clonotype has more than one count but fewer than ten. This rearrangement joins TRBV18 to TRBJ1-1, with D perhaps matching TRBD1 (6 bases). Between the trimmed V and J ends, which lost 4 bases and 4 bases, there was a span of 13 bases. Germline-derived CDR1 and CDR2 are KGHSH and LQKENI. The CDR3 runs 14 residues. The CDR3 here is CASSLQGRTTEAFF. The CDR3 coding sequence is TGTGCCAGCTCACTACAGGGAAGGACCACTGAAGCTTTCTTT.

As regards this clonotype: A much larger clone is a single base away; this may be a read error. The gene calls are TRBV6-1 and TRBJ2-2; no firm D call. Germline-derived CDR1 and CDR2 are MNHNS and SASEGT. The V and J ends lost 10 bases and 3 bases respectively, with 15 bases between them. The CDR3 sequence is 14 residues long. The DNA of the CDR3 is TGTGCCATCAGCGTTGGTCCGGACACCGGGGAGCTGTTTTTT. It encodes CAISVGPDTGELFF.

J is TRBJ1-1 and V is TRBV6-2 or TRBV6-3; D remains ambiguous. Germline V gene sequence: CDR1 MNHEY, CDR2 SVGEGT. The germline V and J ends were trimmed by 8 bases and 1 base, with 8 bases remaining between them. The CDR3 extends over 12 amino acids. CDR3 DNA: TGTGCCAGCGTATTTGGGAACACTGAAGCTTTCTTT. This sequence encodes CASVFGNTEAFF.

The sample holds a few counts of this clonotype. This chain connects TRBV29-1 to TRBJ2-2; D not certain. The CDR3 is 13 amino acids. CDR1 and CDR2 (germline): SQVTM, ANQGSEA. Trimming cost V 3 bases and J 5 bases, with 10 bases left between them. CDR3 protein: CSVDRSRTGELFF. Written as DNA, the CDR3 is TGCAGCGTTGATAGGTCGAGGACCGGGGAGCTGTTTTTT.

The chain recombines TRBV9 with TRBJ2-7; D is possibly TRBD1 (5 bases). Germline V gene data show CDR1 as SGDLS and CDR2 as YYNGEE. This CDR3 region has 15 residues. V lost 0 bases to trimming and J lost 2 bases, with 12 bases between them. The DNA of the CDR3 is TGTGCCAGCAGCGTAGCGCCGGACACAACCTACGAGCAGTACTTC. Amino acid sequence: CASSVAPDTTYEQYF.

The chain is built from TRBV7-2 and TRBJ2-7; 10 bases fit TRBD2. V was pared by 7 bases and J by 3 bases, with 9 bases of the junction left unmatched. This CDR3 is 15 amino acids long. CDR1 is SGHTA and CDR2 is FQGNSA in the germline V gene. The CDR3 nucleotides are TGTGCCAGCACCCCTAGCGGGAGAGGGTACTACGAGCAGTACTTC. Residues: CASTPSGRGYYEQYF.

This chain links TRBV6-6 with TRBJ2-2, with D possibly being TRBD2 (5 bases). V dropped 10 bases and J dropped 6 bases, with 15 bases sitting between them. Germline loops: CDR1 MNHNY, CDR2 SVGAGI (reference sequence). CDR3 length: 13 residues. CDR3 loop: CATSPRGPGELFF. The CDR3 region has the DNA TGTGCCACCAGCCCTCGGGGTCCCGGGGAGCTGTTTTTT.

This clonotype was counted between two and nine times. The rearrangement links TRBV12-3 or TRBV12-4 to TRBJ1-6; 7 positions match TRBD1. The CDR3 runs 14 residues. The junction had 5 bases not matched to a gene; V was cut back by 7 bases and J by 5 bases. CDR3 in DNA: TGTGCCAGCACCCTCGACAGGGATAATTCACCCCTCCACTTT. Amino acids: CASTLDRDNSPLHF.

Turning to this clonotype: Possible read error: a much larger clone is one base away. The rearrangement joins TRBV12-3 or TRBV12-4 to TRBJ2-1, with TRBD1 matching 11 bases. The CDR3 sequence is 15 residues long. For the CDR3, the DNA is TGTGTCAGCAGGTCGGGACAGGGGGCCTACAATGAGCAGTTCTTC. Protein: CVSRSGQGAYNEQFF.

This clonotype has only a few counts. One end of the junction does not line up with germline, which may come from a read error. The CDR3 region is CASSIHLRTADF. The CDR3 DNA follows: TGTGCCAGCAGCATACACCTTCGGACCGCGGACTTC. V and J are TRBV12-3 or TRBV12-4 and TRBJ2-7; no clear D gene. The CDR3 consists of 12 residues.